The clone carrying this T cell receptor (beta chain) was counted between two and nine times. The entry originates in a study of human T cells and chemical hapten exposure. MiXCR, applied by TCRdb to the RACE reads, yields one record per CDR3 protein. The sample has approximately 80,000 distinct CDR3 sequences; 14% are singletons. Time point specified: pre-sensitization, week 0. Described treatment: therapeutic diphenylcyclopropenone sensitization with weekly scalp DPC. CDR3 length equals 13 residues. Germline CDR1 reads SEHNR; CDR2 reads FQNEAQ (reference sequence). The V end was cut by 1 base, the J end by 4 bases, with 7 bases between.

V gene TRBV7-9 combines with J gene TRBJ1-1; D remains unclear. This TCR was sampled from a woman in her fifties or sixties with alopecia areata. Some clones in this sample may be carry-over from other donors' samples. Material: whole blood, obtained in connection with sensitization to the hapten diphenylcyclopropenone (DPC). DNA for the CDR3: TGTGCCAGCAGCTTAGGGACCTCCACTGAAGCTTTCTTT. Residues: CASSLGTSTEAFF.